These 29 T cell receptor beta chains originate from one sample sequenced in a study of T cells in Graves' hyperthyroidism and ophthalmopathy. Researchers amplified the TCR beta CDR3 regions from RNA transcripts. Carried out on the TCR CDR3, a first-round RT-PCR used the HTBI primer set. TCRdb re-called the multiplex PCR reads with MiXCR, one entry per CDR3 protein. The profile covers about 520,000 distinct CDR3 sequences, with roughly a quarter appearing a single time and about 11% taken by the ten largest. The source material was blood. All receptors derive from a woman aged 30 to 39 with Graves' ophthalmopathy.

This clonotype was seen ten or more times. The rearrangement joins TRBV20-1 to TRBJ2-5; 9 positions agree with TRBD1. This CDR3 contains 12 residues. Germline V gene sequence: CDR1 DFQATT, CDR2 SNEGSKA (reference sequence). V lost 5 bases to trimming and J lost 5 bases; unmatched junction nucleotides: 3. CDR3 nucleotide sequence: TGCAGTGCTTTCGGGACAGGGGAGACCCAGTACTTC. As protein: CSAFGTGETQYF.

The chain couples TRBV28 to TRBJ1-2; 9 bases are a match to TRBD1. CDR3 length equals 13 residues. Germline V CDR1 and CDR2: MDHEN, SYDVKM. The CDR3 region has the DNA TGTGCTATTAGACCGGGACAGGGATTTGGCTACACCTTC. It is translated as CAIRPGQGFGYTF.

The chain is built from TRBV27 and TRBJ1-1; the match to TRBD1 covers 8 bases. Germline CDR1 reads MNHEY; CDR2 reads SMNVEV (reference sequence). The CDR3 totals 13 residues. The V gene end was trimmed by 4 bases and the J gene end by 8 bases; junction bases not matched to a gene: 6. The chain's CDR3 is CASSYAWDREAFF. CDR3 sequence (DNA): TGTGCCAGCAGTTATGCCTGGGACAGGGAAGCTTTCTTT.

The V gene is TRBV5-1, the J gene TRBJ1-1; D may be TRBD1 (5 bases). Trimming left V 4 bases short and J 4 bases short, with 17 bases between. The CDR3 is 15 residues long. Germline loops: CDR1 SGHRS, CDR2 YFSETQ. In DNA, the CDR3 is TGCGCCAGCAGCGGGGTGTGGATTAGGGGCACTGAAGCTTTCTTT. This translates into CASSGVWIRGTEAFF.

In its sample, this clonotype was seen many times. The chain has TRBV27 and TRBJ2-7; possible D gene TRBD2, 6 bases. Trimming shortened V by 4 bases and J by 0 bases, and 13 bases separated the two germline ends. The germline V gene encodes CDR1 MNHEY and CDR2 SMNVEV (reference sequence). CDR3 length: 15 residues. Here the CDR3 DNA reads TGTGCCAGCAGTTGGGGGACTGAAGCCTCCTACGAGCAGTACTTC. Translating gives CASSWGTEASYEQYF.

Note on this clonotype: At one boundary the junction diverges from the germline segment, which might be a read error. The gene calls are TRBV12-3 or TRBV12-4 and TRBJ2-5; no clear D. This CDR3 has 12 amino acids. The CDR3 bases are TGTGCCACCAGTCCGGGTGAAGAGACCCAGTACTTC. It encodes CATSPGEETQYF.

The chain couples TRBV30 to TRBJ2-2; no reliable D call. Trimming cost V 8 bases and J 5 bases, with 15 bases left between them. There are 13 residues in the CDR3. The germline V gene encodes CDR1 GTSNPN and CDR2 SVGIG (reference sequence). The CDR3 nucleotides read TGTGCCGGCATGGACCCACAAACCGGGGAGCTGTTTTTT. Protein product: CAGMDPQTGELFF. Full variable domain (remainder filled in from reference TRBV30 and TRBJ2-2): SQTIHQWPATLVQPVGSPLSLECTVEGTSNPNLYWYRQAAGRGLQLLFYSVGIGQISSEVPQNLSASRPQDRQFILSSKKLLLSDSGFYLCAGMDPQTGELFFGEGSRLTVL.

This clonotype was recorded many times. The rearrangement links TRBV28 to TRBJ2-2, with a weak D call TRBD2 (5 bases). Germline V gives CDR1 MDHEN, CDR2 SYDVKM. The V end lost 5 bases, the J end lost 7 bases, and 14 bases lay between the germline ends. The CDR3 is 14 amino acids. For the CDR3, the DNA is TGTGCCAGCAGTCACACGGGGTTGAGCGGGGAGCTGTTTTTT. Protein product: CASSHTGLSGELFF.

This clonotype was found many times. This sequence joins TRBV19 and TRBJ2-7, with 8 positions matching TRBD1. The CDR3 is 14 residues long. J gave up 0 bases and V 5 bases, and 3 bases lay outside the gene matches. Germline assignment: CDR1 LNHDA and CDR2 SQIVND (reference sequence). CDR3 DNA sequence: TGTGCCAGTAGTCTACAGGGGGTCTCCTACGAGCAGTACTTC. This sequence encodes CASSLQGVSYEQYF. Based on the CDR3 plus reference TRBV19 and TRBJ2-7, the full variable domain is DGGITQSPKYLFRKEGQNVTLSCEQNLNHDAMYWYRQDPGQGLRLIYYSQIVNDFQKGDIAEGYSVSREKKESFPLTVTSAQKNPTAFYLCASSLQGVSYEQYFGPGTRLTVT.

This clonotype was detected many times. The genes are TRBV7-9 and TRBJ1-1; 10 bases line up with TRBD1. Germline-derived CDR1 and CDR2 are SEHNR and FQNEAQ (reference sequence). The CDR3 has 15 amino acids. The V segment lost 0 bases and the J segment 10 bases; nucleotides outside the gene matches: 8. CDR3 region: CASSLAFSGTGVAFF. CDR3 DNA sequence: TGTGCCAGCAGCTTAGCTTTCTCGGGGACAGGGGTAGCTTTCTTT.

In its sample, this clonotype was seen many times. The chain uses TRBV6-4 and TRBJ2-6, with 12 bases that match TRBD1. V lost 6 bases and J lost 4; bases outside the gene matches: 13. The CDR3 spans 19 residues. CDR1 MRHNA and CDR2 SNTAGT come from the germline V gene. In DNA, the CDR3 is TGTGCCAGCAGACCGGGACAGGGGGCGTTTCGCAGAGGGGCCAACGTCCTGACTTTC. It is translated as CASRPGQGAFRRGANVLTF.

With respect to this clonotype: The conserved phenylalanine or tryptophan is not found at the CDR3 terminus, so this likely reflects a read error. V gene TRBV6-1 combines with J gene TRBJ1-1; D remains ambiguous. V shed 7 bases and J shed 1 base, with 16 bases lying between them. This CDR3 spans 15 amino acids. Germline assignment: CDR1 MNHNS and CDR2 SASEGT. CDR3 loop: CASIPSRAGNTEAFL. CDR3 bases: TGTGCCAGCATCCCTTCCCGGGCAGGGAACACTGAAGCTTTCTTG.

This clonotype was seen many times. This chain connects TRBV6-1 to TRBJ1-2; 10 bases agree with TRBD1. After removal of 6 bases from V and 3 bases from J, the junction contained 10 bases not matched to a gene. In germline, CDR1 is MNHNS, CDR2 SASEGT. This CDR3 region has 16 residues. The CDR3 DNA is TGTGCCAGCAGGCCCACCTCCGGGACAGGGGACTATGGCTACACCTTC. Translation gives CASRPTSGTGDYGYTF.

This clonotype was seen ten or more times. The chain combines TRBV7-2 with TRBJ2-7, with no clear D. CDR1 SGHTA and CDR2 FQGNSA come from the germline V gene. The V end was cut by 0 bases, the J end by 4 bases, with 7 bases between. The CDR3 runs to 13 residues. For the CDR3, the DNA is TGTGCCAGCAGCTTAGCGTGGAAGTACGAGCAGTACTTC. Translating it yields CASSLAWKYEQYF. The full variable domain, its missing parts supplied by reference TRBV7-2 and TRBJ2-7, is GAGVSQSPSNKVTEKGKDVELRCDPISGHTALYWYRQSLGQGLEFLIYFQGNSAPDKSGLPSDRFSAERTGGSVSTLTIQRTQQEDSAVYLCASSLAWKYEQYFGPGTRLTVT.

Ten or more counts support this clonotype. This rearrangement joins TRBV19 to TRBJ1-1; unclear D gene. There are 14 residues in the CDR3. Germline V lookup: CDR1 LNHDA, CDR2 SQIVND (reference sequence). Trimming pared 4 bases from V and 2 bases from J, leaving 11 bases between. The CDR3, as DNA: TGTGCCAGTAGTAATCGAGCCGCAAACACTGAAGCTTTCTTT. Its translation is CASSNRAANTEAFF.

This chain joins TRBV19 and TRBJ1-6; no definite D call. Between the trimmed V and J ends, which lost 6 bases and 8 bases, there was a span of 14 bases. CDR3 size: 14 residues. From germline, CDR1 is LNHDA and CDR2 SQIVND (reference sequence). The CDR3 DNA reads TGTGCCAGTAGAACCGACGCAACATATTCACCCCTCCACTTT. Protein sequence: CASRTDATYSPLHF.

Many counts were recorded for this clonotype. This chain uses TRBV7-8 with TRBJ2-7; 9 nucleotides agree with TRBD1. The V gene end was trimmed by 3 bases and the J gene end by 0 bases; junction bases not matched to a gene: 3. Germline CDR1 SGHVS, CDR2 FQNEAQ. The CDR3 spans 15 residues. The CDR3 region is CASSLGTGSSYEQYF. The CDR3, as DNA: TGTGCCAGCAGCTTGGGGACAGGGTCCTCCTACGAGCAGTACTTC. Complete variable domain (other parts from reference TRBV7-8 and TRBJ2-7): GAGVSQSPRYKVAKRGQDVALRCDPISGHVSLFWYQQALGQGPEFLTYFQNEAQLDKSGLPSDRFFAERPEGSVSTLKIQRTQQEDSAVYLCASSLGTGSSYEQYFGPGTRLTVT.

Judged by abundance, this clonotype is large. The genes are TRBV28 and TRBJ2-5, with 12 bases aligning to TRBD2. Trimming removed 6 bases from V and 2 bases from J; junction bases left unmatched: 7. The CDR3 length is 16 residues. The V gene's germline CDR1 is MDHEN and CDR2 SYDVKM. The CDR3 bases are TGTGCCAGCAGGTCACTAGCGGGGGGTCATCAAGAGACCCAGTACTTC. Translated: CASRSLAGGHQETQYF.

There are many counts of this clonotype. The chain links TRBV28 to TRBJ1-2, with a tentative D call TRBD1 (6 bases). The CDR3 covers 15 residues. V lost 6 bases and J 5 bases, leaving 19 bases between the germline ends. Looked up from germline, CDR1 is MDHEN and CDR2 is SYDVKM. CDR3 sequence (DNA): TGTGCCAGCAGACCCCACAGGGATTGGCCGTATGGCTACACCTTC. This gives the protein CASRPHRDWPYGYTF.

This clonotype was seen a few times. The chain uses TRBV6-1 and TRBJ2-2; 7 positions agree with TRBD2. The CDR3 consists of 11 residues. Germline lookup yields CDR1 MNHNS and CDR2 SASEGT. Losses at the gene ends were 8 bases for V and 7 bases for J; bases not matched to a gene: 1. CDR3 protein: CASGDYGELFF. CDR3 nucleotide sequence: TGTGCCAGCGGGGACTACGGGGAGCTGTTTTTT.

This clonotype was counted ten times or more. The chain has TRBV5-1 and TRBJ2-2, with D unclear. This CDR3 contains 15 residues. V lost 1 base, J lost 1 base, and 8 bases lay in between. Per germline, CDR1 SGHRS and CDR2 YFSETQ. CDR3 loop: CASSLIEVNTGELFF. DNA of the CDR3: TGCGCCAGCAGCTTGATTGAGGTGAACACCGGGGAGCTGTTTTTT.

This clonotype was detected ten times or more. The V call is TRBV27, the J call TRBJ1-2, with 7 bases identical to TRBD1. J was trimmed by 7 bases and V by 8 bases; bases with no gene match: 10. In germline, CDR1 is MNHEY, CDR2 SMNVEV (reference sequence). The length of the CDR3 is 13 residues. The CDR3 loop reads CASGLQGLGGYTF. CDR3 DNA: TGTGCCAGCGGCCTACAGGGGTTGGGTGGCTACACCTTC.

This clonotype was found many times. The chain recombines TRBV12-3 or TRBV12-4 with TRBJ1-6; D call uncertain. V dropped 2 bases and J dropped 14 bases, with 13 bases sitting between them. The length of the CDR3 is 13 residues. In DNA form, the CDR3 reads TGTGCCAGCAGTTTATTCCTTGGGGAGGCCCTCCACTTT. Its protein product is CASSLFLGEALHF.

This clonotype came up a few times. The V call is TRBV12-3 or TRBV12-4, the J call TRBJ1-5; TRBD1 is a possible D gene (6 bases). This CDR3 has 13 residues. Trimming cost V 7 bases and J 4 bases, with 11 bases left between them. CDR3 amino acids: CASTDRINQPQHF. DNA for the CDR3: TGTGCCAGCACAGACAGGATTAATCAGCCCCAGCATTTT.

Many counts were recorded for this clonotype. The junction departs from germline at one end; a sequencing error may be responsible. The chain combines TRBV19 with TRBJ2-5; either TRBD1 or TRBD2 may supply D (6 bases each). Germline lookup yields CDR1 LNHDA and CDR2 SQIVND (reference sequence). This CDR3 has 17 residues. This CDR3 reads CASSIKGGTKMQGTQYF. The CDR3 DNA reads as TGTGCCAGTAGTATAAAAGGAGGGACAAAGATGCAAGGGACCCAGTACTTC.

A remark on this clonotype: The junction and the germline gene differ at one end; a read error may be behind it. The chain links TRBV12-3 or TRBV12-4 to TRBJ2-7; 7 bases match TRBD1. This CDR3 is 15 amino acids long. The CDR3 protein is CASATRGLFSYDQYF. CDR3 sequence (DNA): TGTGCCAGCGCGACGAGGGGGCTCTTCTCCTACGATCAGTACTTC.

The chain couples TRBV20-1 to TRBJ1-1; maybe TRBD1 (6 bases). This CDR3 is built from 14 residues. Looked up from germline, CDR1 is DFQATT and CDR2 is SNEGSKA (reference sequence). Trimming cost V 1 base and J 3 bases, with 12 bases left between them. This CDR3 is CSARVGHQYTEAFF. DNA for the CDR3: TGCAGTGCTAGAGTGGGACACCAATACACTGAAGCTTTCTTT.

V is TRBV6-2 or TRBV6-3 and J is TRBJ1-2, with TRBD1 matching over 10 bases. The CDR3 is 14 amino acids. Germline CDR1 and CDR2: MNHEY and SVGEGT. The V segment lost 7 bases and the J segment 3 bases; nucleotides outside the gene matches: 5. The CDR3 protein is CASTGQGDHYGYTF. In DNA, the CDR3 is TGTGCCAGCACCGGACAGGGGGACCACTATGGCTACACCTTC.

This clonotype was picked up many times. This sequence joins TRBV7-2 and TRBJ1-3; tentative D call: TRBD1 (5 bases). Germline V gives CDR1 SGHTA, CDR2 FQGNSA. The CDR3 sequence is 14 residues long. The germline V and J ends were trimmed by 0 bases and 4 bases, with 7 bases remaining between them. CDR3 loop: CASSLAGDGNTIYF. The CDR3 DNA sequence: TGTGCCAGCAGCTTAGCAGGGGACGGAAACACCATATATTTT.